This T cell receptor beta chain was observed in a study of control samples from healthy donors and cancer patients. Here immunoSEQ multiplex PCR was the method, and the copy in TCRdb shows in-frame clones only, minus some. The sample includes roughly 80,000 clones, around 92% of them seen just once. The CDR3 extends over 16 amino acids. Trimming removed 0 bases from V and 5 bases from J, with 14 bases in between. Germline V gene lookup returns CDR1 LGHNA and CDR2 YNFKEQ. The material sequenced was blood. The TCR comes from a middle-aged man in good health. This rearrangement joins TRBV4-2 to TRBJ2-1; D possibly corresponds to TRBD1 (5 bases). This CDR3 reads CASSQEGAGPHNEQFF. The CDR3 region has the DNA TGTGCCAGCAGCCAAGAAGGGGCAGGGCCCCACAATGAGCAGTTCTTC.